This T cell receptor (beta chain) was profiled in a study of T cell repertoires in cytomegalovirus infection. The germline V gene has CDR1 SGHTA and CDR2 FQGNSA. CDR3 size: 13 residues. Trimming left V 3 bases short and J 4 bases short, with 8 bases between. TCRdb redid the calling of the reads with MiXCR, one entry per CDR3 protein. The top ten hold roughly two fifths of the sample, which has 400,000 to 600,000 distinct CDR3 sequences, approximately 42% seen once. On this clonotype itself: Its antigen is undetermined.

This chain joins TRBV7-2 and TRBJ2-3; D gene unclear. The origin of this receptor is a human donor in good health (CMV status not recorded). Some clones in this sample may be carry-over from other donors' samples. Sequenced here: cultured PBMCs, sampled from culture after CMV antigen stimulation. The CDR3 coding sequence is TGTGCCAGCAGCTTCCTTTGGGCAGATACGCAGTATTTT. Amino acid sequence: CASSFLWADTQYF. Supplemented by reference TRBV7-2 and TRBJ2-3, the full variable domain reads GAGVSQSPSNKVTEKGKDVELRCDPISGHTALYWYRQSLGQGLEFLIYFQGNSAPDKSGLPSDRFSAERTGGSVSTLTIQRTQQEDSAVYLCASSFLWADTQYFGPGTRLTVL.